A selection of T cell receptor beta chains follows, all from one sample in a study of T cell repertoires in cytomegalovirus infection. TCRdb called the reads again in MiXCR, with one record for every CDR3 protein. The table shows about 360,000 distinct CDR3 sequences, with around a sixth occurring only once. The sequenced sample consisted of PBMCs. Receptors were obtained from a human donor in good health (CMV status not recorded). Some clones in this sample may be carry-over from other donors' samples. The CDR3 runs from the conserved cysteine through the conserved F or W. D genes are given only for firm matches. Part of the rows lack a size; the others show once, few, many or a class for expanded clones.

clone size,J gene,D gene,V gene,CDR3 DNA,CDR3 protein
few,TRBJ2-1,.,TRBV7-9,TGTGCCAGCAGCTTAGGTGCCAGGGAAAGTGGGGATGAGCAGTTCTTC,CASSLGARESGDEQFF
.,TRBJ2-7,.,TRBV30,TGTGCCTGGAGTGCCGGCCCCTTAGAGCAGTACTTC,CAWSAGPLEQYF
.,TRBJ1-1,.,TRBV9,TGTGCCAGCAGCGGTTCTGAAGCTTTCTTT,CASSGSEAFF
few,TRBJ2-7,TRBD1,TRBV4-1,TGCGCCAGCAGCCAACGGTCGGACAGGGGCTTGGGGGAGCAGTACTTC,CASSQRSDRGLGEQYF
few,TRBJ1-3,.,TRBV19,TGTGCCAGCGGGAGCTCTGGAAACACCATATATTTT,CASGSSGNTIYF
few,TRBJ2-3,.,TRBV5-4,TGTGCCAGCAGCCCGCTTACCACAGATACGCAGTATTTT,CASSPLTTDTQYF
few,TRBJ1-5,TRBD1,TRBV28,TGTGCCAGCAGAGCTGACAGGGCTGGCAATCAGCCCCAGCATTTT,CASRADRAGNQPQHF
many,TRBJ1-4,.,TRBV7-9,TGTGCCAGCAGCGGACGTCGGACAAATGAAAAACTGTTTTTT,CASSGRRTNEKLFF
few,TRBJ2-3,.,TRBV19,TGTGCCAGTAGTATCGCAGGGGTCACAGATACGCAGTATTTT,CASSIAGVTDTQYF
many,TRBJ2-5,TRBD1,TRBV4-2,TGTGCCAGCAGCCGCATTTCCACCGGGACAGGGACCCAAGAGACCCAGTACTTC,CASSRISTGTGTQETQYF
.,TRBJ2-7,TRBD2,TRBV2,TGTGCCAGCAACAGCGGGAGCGGCGAGCAGTACTTC,CASNSGSGEQYF
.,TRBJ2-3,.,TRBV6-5,TGTGCCAGGAGGTTAAGACCTAGCACAGATACGCAGTATTTT,CARRLRPSTDTQYF
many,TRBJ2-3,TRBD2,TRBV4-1,TGCGCCAGCAGCCAACGCCAGCGGGGGACAGATACGCAGTATTTT,CASSQRQRGTDTQYF
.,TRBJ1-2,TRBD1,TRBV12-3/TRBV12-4,TGTGCCAGCAGCCATGGGACAGGCTATGGCTACACCTTC,CASSHGTGYGYTF
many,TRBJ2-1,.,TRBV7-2,TGTGCCAGCAGCTTTAGCCGGGGTGAGCAGTTCTTC,CASSFSRGEQFF
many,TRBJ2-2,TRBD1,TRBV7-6,TGTGCCAGCAGCCCGGAGACAGGGGTCACCGGGGAGCTGTTTTTT,CASSPETGVTGELFF
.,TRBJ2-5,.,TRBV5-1,TGCGCCAGCAGCCCAAGACGGACGATAGAGACCCAGTACTTC,CASSPRRTIETQYF
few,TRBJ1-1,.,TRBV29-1,TGCAGCGCCGATAGCCGGGACGCGGCCACTGAAGCTTTCTTT,CSADSRDAATEAFF
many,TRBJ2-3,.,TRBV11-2,TGTGCCAGCAGCCCTCCCAACGAAATTACGCAGTATTTT,CASSPPNEITQYF
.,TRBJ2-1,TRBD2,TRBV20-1,TGCAGTGCTTTCCTAGCGGGAGGTTACAATGAGCAGTTCTTC,CSAFLAGGYNEQFF